This TCR beta chain came from a study of response to subunit inactivated influenza vaccine. The study's findings and limits: Few new T cells, the authors suggested, are recruited by each seasonal influenza vaccination.

TCRdb reanalysed the RT-PCR reads using MiXCR and keeps one entry per CDR3 protein. The sample has roughly 630,000 distinct CDR3 sequences, 13% to 15% seen once. Ten or more counts support this clonotype. The antigen remains undetermined. This CDR3 is 14 amino acids long. The V segment lost 4 bases and the J segment 2 bases; nucleotides outside the gene matches: 4. Per germline, CDR1 SGHRS and CDR2 YFSETQ. This TCR came from a man aged 50 to 60 who received an inactivated influenza vaccine. The chain recombines TRBV5-1 with TRBJ2-3; 7 nucleotides line up with TRBD1. Sequenced here: PBMCs from blood, sampled 14 to 15 days before vaccination. This chain's CDR3 is CASSRGTDTDTQYF. The CDR3, as DNA: TGCGCCAGCAGCCGTGGGACAGACACAGATACGCAGTATTTT.